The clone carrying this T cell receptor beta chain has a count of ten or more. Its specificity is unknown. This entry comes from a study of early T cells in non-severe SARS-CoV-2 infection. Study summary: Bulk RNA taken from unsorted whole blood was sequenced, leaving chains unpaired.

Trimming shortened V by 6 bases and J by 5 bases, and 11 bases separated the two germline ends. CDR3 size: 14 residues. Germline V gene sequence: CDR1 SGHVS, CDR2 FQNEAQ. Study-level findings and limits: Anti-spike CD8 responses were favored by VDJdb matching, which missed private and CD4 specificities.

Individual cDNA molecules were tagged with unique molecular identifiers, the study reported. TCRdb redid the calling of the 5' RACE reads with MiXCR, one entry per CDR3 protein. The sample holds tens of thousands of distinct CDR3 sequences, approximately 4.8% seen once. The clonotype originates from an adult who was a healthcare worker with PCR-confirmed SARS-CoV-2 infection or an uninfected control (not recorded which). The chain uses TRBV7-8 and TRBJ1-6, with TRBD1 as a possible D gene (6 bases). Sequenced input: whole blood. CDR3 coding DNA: TGTGCCAGCAGGTTTACAGGGAATAATTCACCCCTCCACTTT. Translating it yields CASRFTGNNSPLHF.